The 23 T cell receptor beta chains listed next were all sequenced from one sample in a study of response to subunit inactivated influenza vaccine. TCRdb recomputed calls from the RT-PCR reads with MiXCR, one row per CDR3 protein. The repertoire holds 550,000 to 650,000 distinct CDR3 sequences, with over 9.5% as singletons. The input for sequencing was PBMCs from blood, taken on the day of vaccination. Receptor source: a man in his fifties who received an inactivated influenza vaccine.

The chain uses TRBV29-1 and TRBJ1-2; D unclear. The ends were cut back, 4 bases at V and 6 bases at J, with 9 bases in the middle. This CDR3 has 11 residues. The germline gives CDR1 SQVTM, CDR2 ANQGSEA. Here the CDR3 DNA reads TGCAGCGTTGTCTGGGTAAATGGCTACACCTTC. Its translation: CSVVWVNGYTF.

This clonotype was seen more than once but under ten times. V gene TRBV4-3 combines with J gene TRBJ2-3; TRBD1 matches at 9 bases. V gave up 0 bases and J gave up 4 bases; unmatched junction bases: 11. Germline CDR1 and CDR2: LGHNA and YSLEER. The CDR3 loop spans 18 amino acids. CDR3 region: CASSQDWDSGTGPDTQYF. The CDR3 region has the DNA TGCGCCAGCAGCCAAGATTGGGACTCCGGGACAGGGCCAGATACGCAGTATTTT.

This clonotype was seen a few times. CDR3 residues: CAISRGTAQVTDTQYF. DNA for the CDR3: TGTGCCATCAGTCGTGGGACAGCCCAAGTCACAGATACGCAGTATTTT. This chain uses TRBV10-3 with TRBJ2-3; 7 bases align to TRBD1. The CDR3 has 16 residues. Germline CDR1 reads ENHRY; CDR2 reads SYGVKD. J gave up 2 bases and V 5 bases, and 10 bases lay outside the gene matches.

This clonotype was seen more than once but under ten times. The V call is TRBV2, the J call TRBJ2-3; D may be TRBD2 (6 bases). CDR3 length equals 14 residues. Between the trimmed V and J ends, which lost 8 bases and 3 bases, there was a span of 15 bases. CDR1 is SNHLY and CDR2 is FYNNEI in the germline V gene. CDR3 sequence (DNA): TGTGCCAGCCGACGGGGACTGGAAACAGATACGCAGTATTTT. Translated, it gives CASRRGLETDTQYF.

The chain combines TRBV29-1 with TRBJ2-7; the D is unclear. The CDR3 consists of 13 residues. The V and J ends lost 0 bases and 3 bases respectively, with 9 bases between them. Germline loops: CDR1 SQVTM, CDR2 ANQGSEA. CDR3 sequence reads: CSVEEGTVYEQYF. CDR3 in DNA: TGCAGCGTTGAAGAAGGCACGGTCTACGAGCAGTACTTC.

This clonotype was found a few times. CDR3 protein: CSAHPGLAQTQYF. CDR3 coding DNA: TGCAGTGCTCACCCGGGACTAGCCCAGACCCAGTACTTC. V is TRBV20-1 and J is TRBJ2-5, with 9 bases fitting TRBD2. The V gene end was trimmed by 5 bases and the J gene end by 6 bases; junction bases not matched to a gene: 7. From germline, CDR1 is DFQATT and CDR2 SNEGSKA (reference sequence). The CDR3 covers 13 residues.

The V call is TRBV20-1, the J call TRBJ2-3, with TRBD1 matching 8 bases. The V gene end was trimmed by 3 bases and the J gene end by 8 bases; junction bases not matched to a gene: 7. This CDR3 contains 13 residues. Germline CDR1 DFQATT, CDR2 SNEGSKA (reference sequence). CDR3 nucleotides: TGCAGTGCTAGGGACAGGGATTGGCGTACGCAGTATTTT. It specifies CSARDRDWRTQYF.

The gene calls are TRBV5-1 and TRBJ2-6; D may match TRBD1 or TRBD2 (5 bases each). The V and J ends lost 3 bases and 4 bases respectively, with 11 bases between them. CDR3 length: 15 residues. The germline V gene encodes CDR1 SGHRS and CDR2 YFSETQ. CDR3 loop: CASSSGRSGANVLTF. In DNA form, the CDR3 reads TGCGCCAGCAGCTCGGGACGATCCGGGGCCAACGTCCTGACTTTC.

In its sample, this clonotype was seen a few times. The V gene is TRBV12-3 or TRBV12-4, the J gene TRBJ2-2, with D maybe TRBD2 (5 bases). The V end was cut by 7 bases, the J end by 3 bases, with 18 bases between. The CDR3 sequence is 16 residues long. CDR3 region: CASNVGLSTDTGELFF. CDR3 nucleotide sequence: TGTGCCAGCAACGTCGGACTTAGTACGGACACCGGGGAGCTGTTTTTT.

This clonotype was observed many times. CDR3 amino acids: CASSNSPFTDTQYF. The CDR3 nucleotides read TGTGCCAGCAGCAACTCGCCTTTCACAGATACGCAGTATTTT. The chain uses TRBV7-9 and TRBJ2-3, with no clear D. The germline gives CDR1 SEHNR, CDR2 FQNEAQ (reference sequence). With 5 bases removed from V and 2 bases from J, the gap between germline ends came to 11 bases. CDR3 length: 14 residues. The variable domain in full, with the rest retrieved from reference TRBV7-9 and TRBJ2-3, is DTGVSQNPRHKITKRGQNVTFRCDPISEHNRLYWYRQTLGQGPEFLTYFQNEAQLEKSRLLSDRFSAERPKGSFSTLEIQRTEQGDSAMYLCASSNSPFTDTQYFGPGTRLTVL.

This chain connects TRBV2 to TRBJ2-1, with 10 nucleotides matching TRBD2. Per germline, CDR1 SNHLY and CDR2 FYNNEI. Trimming removed 6 bases from V and 5 bases from J; junction bases left unmatched: 4. CDR3 size: 14 residues. This chain's CDR3 is CASRLGLADNEQFF. CDR3 in DNA: TGTGCCAGCAGGCTAGGACTAGCGGACAATGAGCAGTTCTTC. Full variable domain (rest looked up from reference TRBV2 and TRBJ2-1): EPEVTQTPSHQVTQMGQEVILRCVPISNHLYFYWYRQILGQKVEFLVSFYNNEISEKSEIFDDQFSVERPDGSNFTLKIRSTKLEDSAMYFCASRLGLADNEQFFGPGTRLTVL.

On this clonotype itself: One base away lies a much larger clone, so this may be a sequencing read error. This chain connects TRBV12-3 or TRBV12-4 to TRBJ2-1; TRBD2 might be the D (5 bases). This CDR3 is 13 amino acids long. CDR3 loop: CSSSFTTSNEQFF. In DNA form, the CDR3 reads TGTTCCAGCAGCTTTACTACTAGCAATGAGCAGTTCTTC.

This clonotype was observed at least ten times. The rearrangement uses TRBV3-1 and TRBJ1-1, with a weak D call TRBD1 (6 bases). The CDR3 loop spans 14 amino acids. Trimming cost V 1 base and J 5 bases, with 11 bases left between them. Per germline, CDR1 LGHDT and CDR2 YNNKEL (reference sequence). The CDR3 coding sequence is TGTGCCAGCAGCCAAGTAAGGGGACAAACTGAAGCTTTCTTT. Translating gives CASSQVRGQTEAFF.

This CDR3 is CSVMDRGHYEQYF. CDR3 DNA sequence: TGCAGTGTAATGGACAGGGGGCACTACGAGCAGTACTTC. V is TRBV20-1 and J is TRBJ2-7; TRBD1 matches 11 bases. J was trimmed by 3 bases and V by 7 bases; bases with no gene match: 5. Germline-derived CDR1 and CDR2 are DFQATT and SNEGSKA (reference sequence). CDR3 length: 13 residues.

J is TRBJ1-5 and V is TRBV15, with a tentative D call TRBD1 (5 bases). There are 14 residues in the CDR3. Germline V gives CDR1 LNHNV, CDR2 YYDKDF (reference sequence). V was shortened by 0 bases and J by 4 bases, with 7 bases between the two germline ends. The CDR3, as DNA: TGTGCCACCAGCAGAGACCCAGGGAATCAGCCCCAGCATTTT. It codes for CATSRDPGNQPQHF.

This clonotype was found many times. The rearrangement links TRBV12-3 or TRBV12-4 to TRBJ1-2, with 8 bases matching TRBD1. Losses at the gene ends were 3 bases for V and 2 bases for J; bases not matched to a gene: 5. The CDR3 is 15 amino acids. The CDR3 loop is CASSFAGQGNYGYTF. The DNA of the CDR3 is TGTGCCAGCAGTTTTGCCGGACAGGGCAACTATGGCTACACCTTC.

This clonotype was counted between two and nine times. The chain couples TRBV20-1 to TRBJ2-1; tentative D call: TRBD2 (6 bases). The CDR3 is 15 residues long. Trimming took off 0 bases at V and 0 bases at J, with 9 bases between the two ends. Germline values: CDR1 DFQATT, CDR2 SNEGSKA (reference sequence). CDR3 sequence reads: CSARDAGPSYNEQFF. CDR3 coding DNA: TGCAGTGCTAGAGACGCGGGACCCTCCTACAATGAGCAGTTCTTC.

The V and J genes are TRBV10-1 and TRBJ2-7; 11 bases align to TRBD1. This CDR3 spans 15 amino acids. From germline, CDR1 is WNHNN and CDR2 SYGVQD (reference sequence). The V gene end was trimmed by 1 base and the J gene end by 3 bases; junction bases not matched to a gene: 2. The CDR3 region is CASSEFGTGGYEQYF. CDR3 DNA: TGCGCCAGCAGTGAGTTTGGGACAGGGGGCTACGAGCAGTACTTC.

This clonotype was detected only a few times. The chain uses TRBV13 and TRBJ2-1, with TRBD1 matching 9 bases. Germline V CDR1 and CDR2: PRHDT, FYEKMQ (reference sequence). With 5 bases clipped from V and 9 bases from J, the junction kept 8 bases outside the gene matches. This CDR3 has 14 residues. As DNA, the CDR3 is TGTGCCAGCAGCCCTCGGACAGGGGTTAGTGAGCAGTTCTTC. It is translated as CASSPRTGVSEQFF.

The chain has TRBV6-1 and TRBJ1-5; 8 bases are shared with TRBD1. Losses at the gene ends were 6 bases for V and 2 bases for J; bases not matched to a gene: 6. From germline, CDR1 is MNHNS and CDR2 SASEGT. There are 15 residues in the CDR3. The CDR3 is CASSAGGFGNQPQHF. CDR3 nucleotides: TGTGCCAGCAGCGCAGGGGGCTTCGGCAATCAGCCCCAGCATTTT.

The chain carries TRBV20-1 and TRBJ2-7, with 10 bases aligning to TRBD1. The CDR3 is made up of 14 amino acids. Germline V lookup: CDR1 DFQATT, CDR2 SNEGSKA (reference sequence). V lost 4 bases to trimming and J lost 1 base; unmatched junction nucleotides: 4. The CDR3 loop is CSAKPGQGSYEQYF. The CDR3 DNA reads as TGCAGTGCTAAGCCGGGACAGGGGTCCTACGAGCAGTACTTC.

For this clonotype: One junction end does not reproduce the germline sequence, and a read error may be involved. The rearrangement uses TRBV2 and TRBJ2-3; D call uncertain. This CDR3 comprises 12 residues. Germline CDR1 and CDR2: SNHLY and FYNNEI. This chain's CDR3 is CASNERRHTQYF. In DNA form, the CDR3 reads TGTGCCAGCAATGAACGCAGGCATACGCAGTATTTT.

This clonotype turned up a few times. The chain recombines TRBV4-2 with TRBJ2-7; the match to TRBD2 covers 10 bases. This CDR3 has 15 residues. CDR1 and CDR2 from the germline V gene are LGHNA and YNFKEQ. Trimming took 1 base from V and 5 from J; bases not matched to a gene: 5. The CDR3 DNA is TGTGCCAGCAGCCAAGGGAGAGGACTAGCGGACGAGCAGTACTTC. Residues: CASSQGRGLADEQYF.